These T cell receptor beta chains were read from a single sample in a study of blood T cell repertoires in COVID-19. Data came from immunoSEQ multiplex PCR; TCRdb stores just in-frame clones and leaves some out. The sample contains roughly 220,000 clones, approximately 90% of which appear only once. The sequenced sample was peripheral blood. The receptors were sampled from a man older than 75 with acute or convalescent COVID-19. Each CDR3 is given with its conserved first and last residue. Fields, in order: D gene, clone size, J gene, V gene, CDR3 protein, CDR3 DNA. D genes are given only for firm matches. Not all rows give a size; the values are once, few, many and, for expanded clones, a class.

NA,NA,TRBJ2-1,TRBV6-2/TRBV6-3,CASSLGGRPFNEQFF,TGTGCCAGCAGTTTAGGAGGGAGGCCCTTCAATGAGCAGTTCTTC
NA,NA,TRBJ1-2,TRBV27,CASSLSRGSPNYGYTF,TGTGCCAGCAGTTTATCGAGAGGGAGCCCTAACTATGGCTACACCTTC
NA,NA,TRBJ1-1,TRBV30,CAWSVNSHTEAFF,TGTGCCTGGAGTGTAAACAGTCACACTGAAGCTTTCTTT
TRBD2,once,TRBJ2-4,TRBV19,CASSMAGLAGSPSKNIQYF,TGTGCCAGTAGTATGGCTGGACTAGCGGGGAGCCCATCCAAAAACATTCAGTACTTC
NA,NA,TRBJ1-1,TRBV19,CASSDPRGDTEAFF,TGTGCCAGTAGTGACCCCAGGGGAGACACTGAAGCTTTCTTT
NA,NA,TRBJ2-7,TRBV5-1,CASSLNGRGHYEQYF,TGCGCCAGCAGCTTGAACGGGAGAGGGCACTACGAGCAGTACTTC
NA,NA,TRBJ1-3,TRBV6-2/TRBV6-3,CASSYPPRASQRGNTIYF,TGTGCCAGCAGTTACCCCCCCAGGGCGTCTCAACGTGGAAACACCATATATTTT
NA,NA,TRBJ2-2,TRBV6-5,CASKLENTGELFF,TGTGCCAGCAAACTAGAAAACACCGGGGAGCTGTTTTTT
NA,once,TRBJ2-7,TRBV2,CASRAGTGTYEQYF,TGTGCCAGCAGGGCCGGGACTGGTACCTACGAGCAGTACTTC
NA,NA,TRBJ1-4,TRBV4-1,CASSPTRTAEKLFF,TGCGCCAGCAGCCCAACGAGGACTGCCGAAAAACTGTTTTTT
NA,NA,TRBJ2-1,TRBV27,CASSSGLGNEQFF,TGTGCCAGCAGTTCGGGACTCGGCAATGAGCAGTTCTTC
NA,NA,TRBJ1-2,TRBV9,CASSVGGLPSLPGYTF,TGTGCCAGCAGCGTAGGAGGGCTTCCCTCGCTCCCCGGCTACACCTTC
NA,NA,TRBJ2-2,TRBV18,CASSPRDSNTGELFF,TGTGCCAGCTCACCGCGGGACAGCAACACCGGGGAGCTGTTTTTT
NA,NA,TRBJ1-6,TRBV7-2,CASRHRDYNSPLHF,TGTGCCAGCAGACACCGGGATTATAATTCACCCCTCCACTTT
NA,NA,TRBJ1-5,TRBV19,CASTYRRQPSYNQPQHF,TGTGCCAGTACTTACCGAAGACAGCCCTCTTACAATCAGCCCCAGCATTTT
NA,NA,TRBJ1-3,TRBV2,CASSEAQASGNTIYF,TGTGCCAGCAGTGAAGCGCAGGCGTCTGGAAACACCATATATTTT
NA,once,TRBJ2-4,TRBV7-2,CASSLNPSGNIQYF,TGTGCCAGCAGCTTAAACCCCTCGGGAAACATTCAGTACTTC
NA,NA,TRBJ2-1,TRBV5-1,CASSLGASISEQFF,TGCGCCAGCAGCTTGGGAGCTAGTATTAGTGAGCAGTTCTTC
TRBD2,NA,TRBJ2-7,TRBV28,CASSNPISGLSYEQYF,TGTGCCAGCAGTAACCCTATTAGCGGGCTCTCCTACGAGCAGTACTTC
NA,NA,TRBJ2-1,TRBV12-2,CASRLSYSGRRGYNEQFF,TGTGCAAGTCGCTTATCGTATAGCGGGCGGCGGGGGTACAATGAGCAGTTCTTC
NA,NA,TRBJ1-1,TRBV4-3,CASSFDIGGRAFF,TGCGCCAGCAGCTTTGACATCGGGGGGAGAGCTTTCTTT
NA,NA,TRBJ1-6,TRBV28,CASRKSAGRNSPLHF,TGTGCCAGCAGAAAGTCGGCAGGGCGCAATTCACCCCTCCACTTT
TRBD1,NA,TRBJ1-2,TRBV2,CASSVDRDPYGYTF,TGTGCCAGCAGCGTGGACAGGGACCCCTATGGCTACACCTTC
TRBD2,NA,TRBJ2-5,TRBV5-6,CASSRRGLAGGYQETQYF,TGTGCCAGCAGCAGGAGGGGACTAGCGGGAGGTTACCAAGAGACCCAGTACTTC
NA,NA,TRBJ2-7,TRBV7-3,CASSPTGSREQYF,TGTGCCAGCAGCCCCACCGGGTCGAGGGAGCAGTACTTC
NA,NA,TRBJ2-7,TRBV27,CASSSLGDYEQYF,TGTGCCAGCAGTTCCCTCGGGGACTACGAGCAGTACTTC
TRBD2,NA,TRBJ2-1,TRBV27,CASRLIAGGNNEQFF,TGTGCCAGCAGACTAATAGCGGGAGGAAATAATGAGCAGTTCTTC
TRBD1,NA,TRBJ1-6,TRBV7-2,CASSLAGQGSPLHF,TGTGCCAGCAGCTTAGCGGGACAGGGCTCACCCCTCCACTTT
NA,NA,TRBJ1-3,TRBV10-1,CASSTPKAAPRSDSGNTIYF,TGCGCCAGCAGCACCCCTAAGGCGGCTCCCAGATCGGACAGTGGAAACACCATATATTTT
TRBD1,NA,TRBJ2-1,TRBV5-1,CASSFPLGTGGDEQFF,TGCGCCAGCAGCTTTCCCCTCGGGACAGGGGGCGATGAGCAGTTCTTC
NA,once,TRBJ2-1,TRBV11-2,CASSSPLLASSYNEQFF,TGTGCCAGCAGCTCCCCGTTACTAGCTAGCTCCTACAATGAGCAGTTCTTC
NA,NA,TRBJ2-5,TRBV19,CASSGGRGGSETQYF,TGTGCCAGTAGTGGGGGCAGGGGTGGCAGCGAGACCCAGTACTTC
NA,NA,TRBJ2-2,TRBV30,CAWSVQSYRPANTGELFF,TGTGCCTGGAGTGTACAGTCCTACCGACCCGCGAACACCGGGGAGCTGTTTTTT
NA,NA,TRBJ1-1,TRBV7-9,CASSLDAVPPEAFF,TGTGCCAGCAGCTTAGATGCAGTCCCCCCTGAAGCTTTCTTT
NA,NA,TRBJ2-2,TRBV18,CASSPPTTGNTGELFF,TGTGCCAGCTCACCACCCACGACAGGGAACACCGGGGAGCTGTTTTTT
TRBD1,NA,TRBJ1-3,TRBV5-1,CASRNGTGLFSGNTIYF,TGCGCCAGCAGAAACGGGACAGGCCTATTCTCTGGAAACACCATATATTTT
TRBD2,NA,TRBJ2-1,TRBV4-1,CASSQPGLAGGPVVNEQFF,TGCGCCAGCAGCCAACCGGGACTAGCGGGAGGGCCGGTGGTCAATGAGCAGTTCTTC
NA,NA,TRBJ2-6,TRBV5-8,CASSLILLSGANVLTF,TGTGCCAGCAGCTTAATTCTCCTTTCCGGGGCCAACGTCCTGACTTTC
TRBD2,NA,TRBJ2-1,TRBV28,CASSSIGTSGSDEQFF,TGTGCCAGCAGTTCCATCGGGACTAGCGGGAGTGATGAGCAGTTCTTC
NA,NA,TRBJ1-5,TRBV15,CATSSWTDPNQPQHF,TGTGCCACCAGCTCTTGGACAGACCCCAATCAGCCCCAGCATTTT
TRBD1,NA,TRBJ1-2,TRBV28,CASNSGGTYGYTF,TGTGCCAGCAATTCAGGGGGCACCTATGGCTACACCTTC
NA,NA,TRBJ1-4,TRBV24-1,CATSDSGPIGEKLFF,TGTGCCACCAGTGATTCAGGTCCTATAGGTGAAAAACTGTTTTTT
NA,NA,TRBJ1-6,TRBV4-3,CASSQDTGRDSPLHF,TGCGCCAGCAGCCAAGATACCGGGAGGGATTCACCCCTCCACTTT
TRBD2,NA,TRBJ2-5,TRBV7-8,CASRRTSGAETQYF,TGTGCCAGCAGACGGACTAGCGGGGCAGAGACCCAGTACTTC
NA,few,TRBJ2-5,TRBV2,CASSENGQSQETQYF,TGTGCCAGCAGTGAAAATGGACAGTCCCAAGAGACCCAGTACTTC
TRBD2,NA,TRBJ2-2,TRBV24-1,CATSDPGGNTGELFF,TGTGCCACCAGTGATCCGGGGGGAAACACCGGGGAGCTGTTTTTT
NA,NA,TRBJ1-2,TRBV7-9,CASSIKERGYTF,TGTGCCAGCAGCATAAAGGAGCGCGGCTACACCTTC
TRBD2,NA,TRBJ2-2,TRBV28,CASNPSGLANTGELFF,TGTGCCAGCAACCCCTCGGGACTAGCTAACACCGGGGAGCTGTTTTTT
NA,once,TRBJ1-5,TRBV6-6,CASSYLGGGNQPQHF,TGTGCCAGCAGTTACCTCGGAGGGGGCAATCAGCCCCAGCATTTT
NA,NA,TRBJ1-1,TRBV12-2,CASRLAATEAFF,TGTGCAAGTCGCCTCGCCGCGACTGAAGCTTTCTTT
NA,NA,TRBJ2-5,TRBV28,CASSSGGGLETQYF,TGTGCCAGTTCCTCTGGGGGGGGGCTCGAGACCCAGTACTTC